This T cell receptor (beta chain) emerged from a study of blood T cells in healthy people across ages. Next came a second PCR, run for about 6 to 12 cycles, which used a sample-barcoded 5' primer along with a J-beta primer mix. A 12-random-nucleotide template-switch adaptor tagged each cDNA molecule. Each CDR3 protein is one row after TCRdb ran MiXCR on the 5' RACE reads. The table records almost 800,000 distinct CDR3 sequences, 55% to 70% of them present only once. About this clonotype itself: Its antigen remains unknown.

Points from the study as a whole: Diversity of TCR beta per million T cells declined in a roughly linear way with age.

The TCR comes from a man aged 25-45 years in good health. Sequenced input: blood.

The CDR3 is CASSLGPQPQHF. The CDR3 nucleotides are TGTGCCAGCAGTTTGGGACCCCAGCCCCAGCATTTT. The chain uses TRBV12-3 or TRBV12-4 and TRBJ1-5; maybe TRBD1 (5 bases). This CDR3 contains 12 residues. With 3 bases removed from V and 7 bases from J, the gap between germline ends came to 7 bases.